A selection of T cell receptor beta chains follows, all from one sample in a study of blood T cell repertoires in COVID-19. This table comes from immunoSEQ multiplex PCR, and its TCRdb copy is limited to in-frame clones, with some not included. Of about 410,000 clones listed, roughly 86% are singletons. What was sequenced was PBMCs or T cells enriched from blood (not recorded which). The receptors shown here come from a young woman who had recovered from COVID-19. Each CDR3 is given with its conserved first and last residue. A D gene is named only where the DNA matches it firmly. Size values are once, few and many counts, or a class for expanded clones, and some rows have none.

D: -
size: -
V: TRBV5-1
J: TRBJ1-4
CDR3: CASSSLSGGVGEKLFF
DNA: TGCGCCAGCAGCTCTCTGAGCGGGGGAGTTGGTGAAAAACTGTTTTTT

D: -
size: -
V: TRBV9
J: TRBJ2-3
CDR3: CASSDLVIDTQYF
DNA: TGTGCCAGCAGCGATCTAGTTATAGATACGCAGTATTTT

D: -
size: once
V: TRBV3-1/TRBV3-2
J: TRBJ2-6
CDR3: CASSPGGAGANVLTF
DNA: TGTGCCAGCAGCCCGGGGGGCGCTGGGGCCAACGTCCTGACTTTC

D: TRBD1
size: -
V: TRBV6-5
J: TRBJ1-1
CDR3: CASSRGDSLNTEAFF
DNA: TGTGCCAGCAGCCGTGGGGACAGCCTGAACACTGAAGCTTTCTTT

D: -
size: few
V: TRBV20-1
J: TRBJ1-5
CDR3: CSATEPGGGNQPQHF
DNA: TGCAGTGCTACTGAGCCGGGCGGGGGCAATCAGCCCCAGCATTTT

D: -
size: -
V: TRBV5-1
J: TRBJ2-5
CDR3: CASSLLWTSYQETQYF
DNA: TGCGCCAGCAGCTTGTTATGGACTTCGTACCAAGAGACCCAGTACTTC

D: TRBD1
size: -
V: TRBV5-1
J: TRBJ1-5
CDR3: CASSYTGVDQPQHF
DNA: TGCGCCAGCAGCTATACAGGGGTTGATCAGCCCCAGCATTTT

D: TRBD1
size: -
V: TRBV19
J: TRBJ1-2
CDR3: CASRIQGVDYGYTF
DNA: TGTGCCAGTAGAATCCAGGGGGTCGACTATGGCTACACCTTC

D: TRBD1
size: -
V: TRBV5-4
J: TRBJ2-5
CDR3: CASSLGQVQETQYF
DNA: TGTGCCAGCAGCTTAGGACAGGTCCAAGAGACCCAGTACTTC

D: -
size: -
V: TRBV3-1/TRBV3-2
J: TRBJ1-6
CDR3: CASSQVGHRSSYNSPLHF
DNA: TGTGCCAGCAGCCAAGTCGGTCACCGGAGCTCCTATAATTCACCCCTCCACTTT

D: -
size: -
V: TRBV7-9
J: TRBJ1-2
CDR3: CASSLIQGLVYGYTF
DNA: TGTGCCAGCAGCCTTATTCAGGGTTTAGTATATGGCTACACCTTC

D: -
size: -
V: TRBV7-3
J: TRBJ2-3
CDR3: CASSLRAAARRDTQYF
DNA: TGTGCCAGCAGCTTAAGAGCGGCAGCCCGGCGGGATACGCAGTATTTT

D: -
size: once
V: TRBV7-6
J: TRBJ2-1
CDR3: CASSLEIAPSSYNEQFF
DNA: TGTGCCAGCAGCTTAGAGATAGCGCCGAGCTCCTACAATGAGCAGTTCTTC

D: TRBD1
size: -
V: TRBV3-1/TRBV3-2
J: TRBJ1-6
CDR3: CASSQGDRHSPLHF
DNA: TGTGCCAGCAGCCAAGGGGACAGGCACTCACCCCTCCACTTT

D: TRBD2
size: -
V: TRBV4-2
J: TRBJ2-1
CDR3: CASSHPSGGISNEQFF
DNA: TGTGCCAGCAGCCACCCTAGCGGGGGGATTTCCAATGAGCAGTTCTTC

D: -
size: -
V: TRBV14
J: TRBJ1-5
CDR3: CASSQYREWLIYSNQPQHF
DNA: TGTGCCAGCAGCCAATACCGGGAATGGCTAATCTATAGCAATCAGCCCCAGCATTTT